The 15 T cell receptor beta chains below all came from one sample that was sequenced in a study of blood T cell repertoires in COVID-19. TCRdb's copy holds only in-frame clones and misses some; the assay was immunoSEQ multiplex PCR. The sample consists of 150,000 to 200,000 clones, more than 85% of them appearing once. The specimen was peripheral blood. These TCRs come from a young woman with active or convalescent COVID-19.

This chain connects TRBV24-1 to TRBJ1-5; D is perhaps TRBD1 (6 bases). Trimming removed 4 bases at V and 7 bases at J, with 7 bases between. Germline CDR1 reads KGHDR; CDR2 reads SFDVKD. This CDR3 comprises 12 residues. Here the CDR3 reads CATSEGTQPQHF. CDR3 DNA: TGTGCCACCAGTGAGGGGACACAGCCCCAGCATTTT.

This clone showed up just a few times. CDR3 in amino acids: CATHGQGAGYYEQYF. CDR3 DNA sequence: TGTGCCACTCACGGACAGGGGGCCGGCTACTACGAGCAGTACTTC. J is TRBJ2-7 and V is TRBV27, with TRBD1 matching 11 bases. The CDR3 length is 15 residues. With 10 bases clipped from V and 3 bases from J, the junction kept 11 bases outside the gene matches. The germline V gene has CDR1 MNHEY and CDR2 SMNVEV (reference sequence).

The chain uses TRBV6-5 and TRBJ2-2, with D perhaps TRBD1 (5 bases). Germline CDR1 MNHEY, CDR2 SVGAGI. This CDR3 contains 14 residues. Trimming pared 6 bases from V and 7 bases from J, leaving 15 bases between. CDR3 bases: TGTGCCAGCAGCCTTCTAAAGGGGCACGGGGAGCTGTTTTTT. This translates into CASSLLKGHGELFF.

This clone was seen only once. The rearrangement joins TRBV30 to TRBJ2-7, with D perhaps matching TRBD2 (5 bases). CDR3 size: 13 residues. Deletions cut 0 bases from V and 2 bases from J, with 8 bases between. Per the germline V gene, CDR1 is GTSNPN and CDR2 is SVGIG (reference sequence). CDR3 nucleotides: TGTGCCTGGAGTGTCGACGGGGCCTACGAGCAGTACTTC. Encoded protein: CAWSVDGAYEQYF. The full variable domain, in which reference TRBV30 and TRBJ2-7 provide the parts outside the CDR3, is SQTIHQWPATLVQPVGSPLSLECTVEGTSNPNLYWYRQAAGRGLQLLFYSVGIGQISSEVPQNLSASRPQDRQFILSSKKLLLSDSGFYLCAWSVDGAYEQYFGPGTRLTVT.

Only one count was recorded for this clone. The V and J genes are TRBV12-3 or TRBV12-4 and TRBJ1-5; D is unclear. This CDR3 has 13 amino acids. The V gene lost 5 bases and the J gene lost 4 bases, with 9 bases spanning the gap. CDR3 sequence reads: CASSTERNQPQHF. The CDR3 DNA is TGTGCCAGCAGTACTGAGCGTAATCAGCCCCAGCATTTT.

The chain links TRBV3-1 (or the pseudogene TRBV3-2) to TRBJ2-1; 9 bases are shared with TRBD2. CDR3 length: 15 amino acids. Germline V gives CDR1 LGHDT, CDR2 YNNKEL (reference sequence). Unmatched junction bases numbered 4, after V lost 5 bases and J lost 2 bases. CDR3 sequence (DNA): TGTGCCAGCAGCTTAGCGGGAGCTCCCTACAATGAGCAGTTCTTC. This gives the protein CASSLAGAPYNEQFF.

The V call is TRBV28, the J call TRBJ2-2; the match to TRBD1 covers 9 bases. V dropped 10 bases and J dropped 4; count of bases not matched to a gene: 10. CDR1 and CDR2 from the germline V gene are MDHEN and SYDVKM. The CDR3 loop spans 15 amino acids. CDR3 sequence: CAIGPDRGSTGELFF. The DNA of the CDR3 is TGTGCCATCGGCCCGGACAGGGGCTCCACCGGGGAGCTGTTTTTT.

This chain connects TRBV5-1 to TRBJ1-3; 7 positions agree with TRBD1. Germline CDR1 SGHRS, CDR2 YFSETQ. V dropped 4 bases and J dropped 0; count of bases not matched to a gene: 4. This CDR3 has 15 amino acids. CDR3 sequence: CASSPDRSSGNTIYF. The CDR3, as DNA: TGCGCCAGCAGCCCGGACAGGTCCTCTGGAAACACCATATATTTT. Together with reference TRBV5-1 and TRBJ1-3, the CDR3 gives the full variable domain: KAGVTQTPRYLIKTRGQQVTLSCSPISGHRSVSWYQQTPGQGLQFLFEYFSETQRNKGNFPGRFSGRQFSNSRSEMNVSTLELGDSALYLCASSPDRSSGNTIYFGEGSWLTVV.

Note on this clone: Other nucleotide sequences in the sample specify the same CDR3. The V and J genes are TRBV29-1 and TRBJ1-5; D not certain. Trimming pared 4 bases from V and 2 bases from J, leaving 6 bases between. Germline assignment: CDR1 SQVTM and CDR2 ANQGSEA. The CDR3 has 12 residues. CDR3: CSVATGNQPQHF. The CDR3 coding sequence is TGCAGCGTTGCTACAGGCAATCAGCCCCAGCATTTT. The whole variable domain, remainder taken from reference TRBV29-1 and TRBJ1-5, is SAVISQKPSRDICQRGTSLTIQCQVDSQVTMMFWYRQQPGQSLTLIATANQGSEATYESGFVIDKFPISRPNLTFSTLTVSNMSPEDSSIYLCSVATGNQPQHFGDGTRLSIL.

This chain uses TRBV11-2 with TRBJ1-4; 10 positions match TRBD1. This CDR3 contains 15 residues. CDR1 SGHAT and CDR2 FQNNGV come from the germline V gene. The ends lost 2 bases at V and 7 bases at J; junction bases unmatched: 4. The CDR3 here is CASSLRDRGGEKLFF. CDR3 bases: TGTGCCAGCAGCTTACGGGACAGGGGAGGTGAAAAACTGTTTTTT.

The CDR3 nucleotides are TGTGCCAGCAGCTTCGCAGGGCGTGGGACTGAAGCTTTCTTT. Residues: CASSFAGRGTEAFF. The chain has TRBV7-8 and TRBJ1-1; maybe TRBD1 (5 bases). Germline lookup yields CDR1 SGHVS and CDR2 FQNEAQ. Trimming stripped 3 bases from V and 5 bases from J, with 13 bases between. This CDR3 is built from 14 residues.

The chain employs TRBV4-1 and TRBJ1-1; 7 nucleotides agree with TRBD1. CDR1 is MGHRA, CDR2 YSYEKL, per germline. The CDR3 has 14 amino acids. Trimming at V came to 3 bases and at J to 4 bases, leaving 5 bases not matched to a gene. Here the CDR3 DNA reads TGCGCCAGCAGCCAGAACAGGGGTTCCACTGAAGCTTTCTTT. Amino acids: CASSQNRGSTEAFF.

This sequence joins TRBV5-1 and TRBJ1-6; TRBD1 might be the D (6 bases). The germline gives CDR1 SGHRS, CDR2 YFSETQ. The V end was cut by 1 base, the J end by 9 bases, with 8 bases between. The CDR3 is 13 residues long. The CDR3 nucleotides read TGCGCCAGCAGCTTGTCAGGGGCTTCACCCCTCCACTTT. Its translation: CASSLSGASPLHF.

This chain connects TRBV27 to TRBJ2-7, with 7 bases fitting TRBD1. With 3 bases clipped from V and 3 bases from J, the junction kept 2 bases outside the gene matches. CDR3 length: 13 residues. Germline assignment: CDR1 MNHEY and CDR2 SMNVEV (reference sequence). The CDR3 here is CASSFRTGYEQYF. CDR3 DNA sequence: TGTGCCAGCAGTTTTCGGACAGGCTACGAGCAGTACTTC.

The gene calls are TRBV20-1 and TRBJ2-7, with 7 bases matching TRBD2. CDR1 and CDR2 (germline): DFQATT, SNEGSKA (reference sequence). The CDR3 spans 13 residues. V lost 3 bases and J lost 2; bases outside the gene matches: 4. Here the CDR3 DNA reads TGCAGTGCTAGTCGGGGGGAGCCCTACGAGCAGTACTTC. Its protein product is CSASRGEPYEQYF.